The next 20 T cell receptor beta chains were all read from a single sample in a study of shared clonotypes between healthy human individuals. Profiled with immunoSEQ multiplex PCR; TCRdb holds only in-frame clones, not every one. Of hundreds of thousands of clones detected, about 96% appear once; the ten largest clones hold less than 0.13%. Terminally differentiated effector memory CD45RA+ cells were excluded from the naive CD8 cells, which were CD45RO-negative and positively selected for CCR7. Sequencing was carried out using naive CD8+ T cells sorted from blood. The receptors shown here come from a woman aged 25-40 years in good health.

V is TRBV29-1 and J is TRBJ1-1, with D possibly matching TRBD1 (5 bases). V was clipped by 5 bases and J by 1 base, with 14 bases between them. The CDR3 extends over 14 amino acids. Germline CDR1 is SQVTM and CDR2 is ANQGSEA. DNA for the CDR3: TGCAGCGTTAGGAGTGGGACGGAGAACACTGAAGCTTTCTTT. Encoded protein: CSVRSGTENTEAFF.

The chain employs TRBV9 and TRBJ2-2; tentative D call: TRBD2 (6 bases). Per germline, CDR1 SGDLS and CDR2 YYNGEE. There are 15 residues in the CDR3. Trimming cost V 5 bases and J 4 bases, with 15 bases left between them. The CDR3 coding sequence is TGTGCCAGCAGTCTGGAGGGGTTTGGCACCGGGGAGCTGTTTTTT. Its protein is CASSLEGFGTGELFF.

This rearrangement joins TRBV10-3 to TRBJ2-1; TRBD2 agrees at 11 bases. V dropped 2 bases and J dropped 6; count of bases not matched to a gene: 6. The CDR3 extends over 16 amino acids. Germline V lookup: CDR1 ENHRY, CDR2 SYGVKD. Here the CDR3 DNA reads TGTGCCATCAGTGAGCCGGGACTAGCGGTTTCCAATGAGCAGTTCTTC. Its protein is CAISEPGLAVSNEQFF.

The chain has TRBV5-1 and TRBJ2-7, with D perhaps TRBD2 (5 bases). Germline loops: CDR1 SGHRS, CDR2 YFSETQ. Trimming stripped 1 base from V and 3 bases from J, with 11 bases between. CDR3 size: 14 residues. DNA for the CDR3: TGCGCCAGCAGCTTGACCGGGGTTTTCTACGAGCAGTACTTC. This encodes CASSLTGVFYEQYF.

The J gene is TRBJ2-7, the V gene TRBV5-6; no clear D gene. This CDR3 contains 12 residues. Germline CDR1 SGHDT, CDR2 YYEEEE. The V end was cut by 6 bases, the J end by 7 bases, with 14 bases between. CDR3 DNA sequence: TGTGCCAGCACCGCCGGTGGGAATGAGCAGTACTTC. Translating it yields CASTAGGNEQYF.

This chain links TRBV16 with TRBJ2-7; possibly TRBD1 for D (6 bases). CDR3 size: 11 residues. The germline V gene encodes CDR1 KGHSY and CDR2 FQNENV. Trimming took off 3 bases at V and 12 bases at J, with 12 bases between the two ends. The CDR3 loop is CASSQGDKMYF. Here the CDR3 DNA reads TGTGCCAGCAGCCAGGGGGACAAGATGTACTTC.

CDR3 protein: CASSQVWDSYYEQYF. The CDR3 DNA reads TGCGCCAGCAGCCAAGTTTGGGACAGCTACTACGAGCAGTACTTC. The J gene is TRBJ2-7, the V gene TRBV4-1, with 7 bases identical to TRBD1. Germline trimming cut 1 base from V and 3 bases from J; bases unmatched to any gene: 6. This CDR3 is 15 amino acids long. Germline CDR1 reads MGHRA; CDR2 reads YSYEKL.

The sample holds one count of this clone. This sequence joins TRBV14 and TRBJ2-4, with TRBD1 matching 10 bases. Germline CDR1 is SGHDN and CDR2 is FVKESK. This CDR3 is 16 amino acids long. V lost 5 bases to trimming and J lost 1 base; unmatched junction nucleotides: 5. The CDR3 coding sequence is TGTGCCAGCAGCGGGACAGGGGAGGGGGCCAAAAACATTCAGTACTTC. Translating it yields CASSGTGEGAKNIQYF. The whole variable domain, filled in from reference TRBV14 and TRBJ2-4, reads EAGVTQFPSHSVIEKGQTVTLRCDPISGHDNLYWYRRVMGKEIKFLLHFVKESKQDESGMPNNRFLAERTGGTYSTLKVQPAELEDSGVYFCASSGTGEGAKNIQYFGAGTRLSVL.

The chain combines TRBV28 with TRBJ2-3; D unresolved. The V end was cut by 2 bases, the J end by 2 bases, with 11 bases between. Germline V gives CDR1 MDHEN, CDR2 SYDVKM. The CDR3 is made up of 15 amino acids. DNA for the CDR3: TGTGCCAGCAGTTTAGAGACCTACCCCACAGATACGCAGTATTTT. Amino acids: CASSLETYPTDTQYF. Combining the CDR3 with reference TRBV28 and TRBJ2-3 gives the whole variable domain DVKVTQSSRYLVKRTGEKVFLECVQDMDHENMFWYRQDPGLGLRLIYFSYDVKMKEKGDIPEGYSVSREKKERFSLILESASTNQTSMYLCASSLETYPTDTQYFGPGTRLTVL.

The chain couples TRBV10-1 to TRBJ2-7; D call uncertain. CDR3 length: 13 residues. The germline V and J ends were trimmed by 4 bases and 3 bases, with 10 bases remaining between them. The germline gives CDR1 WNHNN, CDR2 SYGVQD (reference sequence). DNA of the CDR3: TGCGCCAGCAGTGCCTCTCAGTACTACGAGCAGTACTTC. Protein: CASSASQYYEQYF.

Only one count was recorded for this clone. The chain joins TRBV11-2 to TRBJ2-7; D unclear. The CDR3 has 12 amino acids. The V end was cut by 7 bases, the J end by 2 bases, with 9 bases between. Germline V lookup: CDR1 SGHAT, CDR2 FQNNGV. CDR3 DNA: TGTGCCAGCACCCTACAACCCTACGAGCAGTACTTC. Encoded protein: CASTLQPYEQYF.

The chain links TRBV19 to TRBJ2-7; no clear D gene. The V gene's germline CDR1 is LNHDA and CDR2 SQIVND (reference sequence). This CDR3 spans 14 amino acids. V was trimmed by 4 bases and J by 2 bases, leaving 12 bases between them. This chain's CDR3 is CASSTAVAAYEQYF. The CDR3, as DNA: TGTGCCAGTAGTACCGCCGTCGCGGCCTACGAGCAGTACTTC.

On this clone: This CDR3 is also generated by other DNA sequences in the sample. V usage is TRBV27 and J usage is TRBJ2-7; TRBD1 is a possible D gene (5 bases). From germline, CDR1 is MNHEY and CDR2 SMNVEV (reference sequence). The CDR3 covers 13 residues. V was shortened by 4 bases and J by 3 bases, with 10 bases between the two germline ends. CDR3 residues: CASSSGRDYEQYF. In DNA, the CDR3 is TGTGCCAGCAGTTCGGGCAGGGACTACGAGCAGTACTTC.

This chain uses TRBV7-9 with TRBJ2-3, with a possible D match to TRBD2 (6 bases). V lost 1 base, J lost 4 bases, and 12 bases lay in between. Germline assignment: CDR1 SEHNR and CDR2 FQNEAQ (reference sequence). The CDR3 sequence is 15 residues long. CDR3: CASSLVGGGADTQYF. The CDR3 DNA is TGTGCCAGCAGCTTAGTGGGTGGAGGGGCAGATACGCAGTATTTT.

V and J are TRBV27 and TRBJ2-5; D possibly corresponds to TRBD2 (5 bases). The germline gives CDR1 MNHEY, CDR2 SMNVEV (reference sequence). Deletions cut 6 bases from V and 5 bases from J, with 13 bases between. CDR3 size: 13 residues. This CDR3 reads CASSPYSGETQYF. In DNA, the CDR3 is TGTGCCAGCAGCCCTTATTCGGGGGAGACCCAGTACTTC.

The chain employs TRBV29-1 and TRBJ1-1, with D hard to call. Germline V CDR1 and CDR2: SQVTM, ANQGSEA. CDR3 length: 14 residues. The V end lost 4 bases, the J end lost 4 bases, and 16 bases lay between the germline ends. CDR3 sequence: CSVVGEAGVTEAFF. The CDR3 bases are TGCAGCGTTGTTGGTGAAGCGGGTGTCACTGAAGCTTTCTTT. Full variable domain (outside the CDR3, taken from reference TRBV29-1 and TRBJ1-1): SAVISQKPSRDICQRGTSLTIQCQVDSQVTMMFWYRQQPGQSLTLIATANQGSEATYESGFVIDKFPISRPNLTFSTLTVSNMSPEDSSIYLCSVVGEAGVTEAFFGQGTRLTVV.

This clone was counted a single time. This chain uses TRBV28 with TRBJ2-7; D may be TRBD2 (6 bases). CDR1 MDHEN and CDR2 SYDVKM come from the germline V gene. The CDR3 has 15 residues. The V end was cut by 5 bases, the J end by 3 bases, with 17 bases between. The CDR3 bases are TGTGCCAGCAGTCTCCGGGACGGACTACACTACGAGCAGTACTTC. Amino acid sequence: CASSLRDGLHYEQYF.

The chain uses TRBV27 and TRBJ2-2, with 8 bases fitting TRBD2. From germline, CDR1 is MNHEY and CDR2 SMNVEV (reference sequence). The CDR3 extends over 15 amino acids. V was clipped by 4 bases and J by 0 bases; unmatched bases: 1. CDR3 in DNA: TGTGCCAGCAGTTCGGGACTAGCGAACACCGGGGAGCTGTTTTTT. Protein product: CASSSGLANTGELFF.

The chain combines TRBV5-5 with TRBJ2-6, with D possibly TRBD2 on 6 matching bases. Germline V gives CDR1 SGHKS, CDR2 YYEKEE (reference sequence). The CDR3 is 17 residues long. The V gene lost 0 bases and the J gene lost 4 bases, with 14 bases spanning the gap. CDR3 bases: TGTGCCAGCAGCTTGGGCGGGGTGACATCCGGGGCCAACGTCCTGACTTTC. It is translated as CASSLGGVTSGANVLTF. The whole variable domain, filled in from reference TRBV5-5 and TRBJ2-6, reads DAGVTQSPTHLIKTRGQQVTLRCSPISGHKSVSWYQQVLGQGPQFIFQYYEKEERGRGNFPDRFSARQFPNYSSELNVNALLLGDSALYLCASSLGGVTSGANVLTFGAGSRLTVL.

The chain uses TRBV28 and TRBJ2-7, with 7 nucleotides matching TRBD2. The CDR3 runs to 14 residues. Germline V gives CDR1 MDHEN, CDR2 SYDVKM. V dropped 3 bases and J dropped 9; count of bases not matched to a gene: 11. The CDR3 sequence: CASSFTGTTFVQYF. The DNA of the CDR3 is TGTGCCAGCAGTTTTACCGGGACTACCTTTGTGCAGTACTTC.